A single T cell receptor (beta chain) is shown here with its context. Its antigen is unidentified. The record originates from a study of monozygotic twins with inflammatory bowel disease. The study's findings and limits: Concordant and discordant twins showed no difference in repertoire similarity, possibly from limited power.

TCRdb reprocessed the 5' RACE reads, with one entry per CDR3 protein and no DNA. The sample holds approximately 330,000 distinct CDR3 sequences. The CDR3 totals 15 residues. The V gene's germline CDR1 is MDHEN and CDR2 SYDVKM. Sampling involved one blood draw (about 2.3 ml) for every donor. Sequenced input: blood. The rearrangement joins TRBV28 to TRBJ2-7; with no DNA, the TCRdb D assignment of TRBD1 cannot be verified. The sequence was collected from a human donor with ulcerative colitis or Crohn's disease, or a healthy co-twin of an affected twin (not recorded which). CDR3: CASSFRQGSSYEQYF. Full variable domain (outside the CDR3, taken from reference TRBV28 and TRBJ2-7): DVKVTQSSRYLVKRTGEKVFLECVQDMDHENMFWYRQDPGLGLRLIYFSYDVKMKEKGDIPEGYSVSREKKERFSLILESASTNQTSMYLCASSFRQGSSYEQYFGPGTRLTVT.